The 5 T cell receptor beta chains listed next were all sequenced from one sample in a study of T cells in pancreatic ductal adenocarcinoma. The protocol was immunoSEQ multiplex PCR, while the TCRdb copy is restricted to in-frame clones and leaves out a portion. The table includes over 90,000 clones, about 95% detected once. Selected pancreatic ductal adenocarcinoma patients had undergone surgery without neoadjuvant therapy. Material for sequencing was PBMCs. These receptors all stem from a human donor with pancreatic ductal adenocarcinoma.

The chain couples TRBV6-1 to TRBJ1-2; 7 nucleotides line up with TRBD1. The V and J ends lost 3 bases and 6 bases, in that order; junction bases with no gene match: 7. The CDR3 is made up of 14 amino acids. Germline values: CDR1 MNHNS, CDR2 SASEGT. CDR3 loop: CASSDAGGVNGYTF. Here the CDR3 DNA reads TGTGCCAGCAGTGATGCAGGGGGTGTCAATGGCTACACCTTC.

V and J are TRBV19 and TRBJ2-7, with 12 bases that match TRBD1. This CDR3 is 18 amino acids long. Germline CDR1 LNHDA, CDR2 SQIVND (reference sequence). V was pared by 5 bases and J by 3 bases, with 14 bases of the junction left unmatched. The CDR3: CASSPGTGGPGNLYEQYF. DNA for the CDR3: TGTGCCAGTAGTCCCGGGACAGGGGGCCCTGGAAACCTCTACGAGCAGTACTTC.

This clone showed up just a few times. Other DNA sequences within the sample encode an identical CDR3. The CDR3 here is CATSRDRDYSNQPQHF. DNA of the CDR3: TGTGCCACCAGCAGAGATCGGGACTATAGCAATCAGCCCCAGCATTTT. J is TRBJ1-5 and V is TRBV15; possible D gene TRBD1, 5 bases. Germline-derived CDR1 and CDR2 are LNHNV and YYDKDF (reference sequence). V was pared by 0 bases and J by 0 bases, with 9 bases between. CDR3 length: 16 residues. The whole variable domain, remainder taken from reference TRBV15 and TRBJ1-5, is DAMVIQNPRYQVTQFGKPVTLSCSQTLNHNVMYWYQQKSSQAPKLLFHYYDKDFNNEADTPDNFQSRRPNTSFCFLDIRSPGLGDTAMYLCATSRDRDYSNQPQHFGDGTRLSIL.

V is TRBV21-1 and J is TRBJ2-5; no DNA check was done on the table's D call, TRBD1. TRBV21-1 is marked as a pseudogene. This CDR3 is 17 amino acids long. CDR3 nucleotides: TGTGCCAGCAGCAAAGGTCACACAGTCGTACGCCAAGAGACCCAGTACTTC. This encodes CASSKGHTVVRQETQYF.

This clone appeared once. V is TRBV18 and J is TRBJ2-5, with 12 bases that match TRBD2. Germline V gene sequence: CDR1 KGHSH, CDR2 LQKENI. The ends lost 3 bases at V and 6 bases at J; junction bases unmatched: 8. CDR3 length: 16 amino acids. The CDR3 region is CASSPQTSGSGKTQYF. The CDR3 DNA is TGTGCCAGCTCACCGCAGACTAGCGGGAGTGGGAAGACCCAGTACTTC.